This passage covers 32 T cell receptor beta chains from one sample sequenced in a study of blood T cell repertoires in COVID-19 (dated by TCRdb to between 2020 and 2021). Libraries were constructed by the immunoSEQ multiplex PCR assay. As stored in TCRdb, this immuneACCESS dataset retains in-frame rearrangements with V and J assigned. A fraction of the clones does not appear; measured against another copy, unresolved V genes explain less than half of the discrepancy, and the remainder lacks a known reason. In all, the sample holds roughly 250,000 clones, and approximately 85% of those were seen once. The leading ten clones occupy approximately 4.2% of the sample. The sequenced material came from PBMCs or T cells enriched from blood (not recorded which). Receptors were obtained from a woman in her thirties who had recovered from COVID-19.

The chain recombines TRBV2 with TRBJ1-3; possibly TRBD1 for D (6 bases). The germline V gene has CDR1 SNHLY and CDR2 FYNNEI. The CDR3 is 17 residues long. With 7 bases removed from V and 0 bases from J, the gap between germline ends came to 19 bases. The CDR3 reads CASKRRLTQGSGNTIYF. DNA for the CDR3: TGTGCCAGCAAGCGCCGACTCACACAGGGCTCTGGAAACACCATATATTTT.

This sequence joins TRBV6-6 and TRBJ1-1, with 7 nucleotides matching TRBD1. The CDR3 extends over 18 amino acids. Germline values: CDR1 MNHNY, CDR2 SVGAGI (reference sequence). V lost 5 bases and J lost 2; bases outside the gene matches: 17. As DNA, the CDR3 is TGTGCCAGCAGTCCGTTTCGAGGGGGCGCGACTCAAAACACTGAAGCTTTCTTT. Translated: CASSPFRGGATQNTEAFF.

This clone was seen just once. The chain combines TRBV19 with TRBJ1-2; 9 nucleotides match TRBD1. V was clipped by 9 bases and J by 4 bases; unmatched bases: 15. CDR3 length equals 16 residues. Per germline, CDR1 LNHDA and CDR2 SQIVND (reference sequence). CDR3 in amino acids: CASLPPPGQGGYGYTF. In nucleotides, the CDR3 is TGTGCCAGCTTGCCCCCCCCGGGACAGGGAGGCTATGGCTACACCTTC.

The V gene is TRBV7-2, the J gene TRBJ1-2; D may be TRBD1 (6 bases). In germline, CDR1 is SGHTA, CDR2 FQGNSA. The CDR3 totals 13 residues. V shed 4 bases and J shed 3 bases, with 9 bases lying between them. The CDR3 sequence: CASSYRTDYGYTF. Written as DNA, the CDR3 is TGTGCCAGCAGCTACCGGACAGACTATGGCTACACCTTC.

V and J are TRBV7-9 and TRBJ2-2; the match to TRBD2 covers 8 bases. Germline V CDR1 and CDR2: SEHNR, FQNEAQ (reference sequence). J lost 9 bases, V lost 6 bases, and 15 bases had no gene match. This CDR3 has 16 residues. The CDR3 DNA sequence: TGTGCCAGCAGGGACCCCCGGGGGGGGGCGCATTGGGAGCTGTTTTTT. This translates into CASRDPRGGAHWELFF.

The chain links TRBV10-2 to TRBJ2-7, with TRBD1 as a possible D gene (6 bases). V gave up 5 bases and J gave up 5 bases, with 13 bases separating them. This CDR3 contains 13 residues. Germline CDR1 and CDR2: WSHSY and SAAADI. The CDR3 protein is CASSSDRSHEQYF. DNA for the CDR3: TGCGCCAGCAGTAGCGACAGGTCCCACGAGCAGTACTTC.

Here the CDR3 reads CASSQARDRSNQPQHF. CDR3 nucleotide sequence: TGTGCCAGCAGTCAGGCCCGGGACAGATCTAATCAGCCCCAGCATTTT. The chain joins TRBV2 to TRBJ1-5; 7 nucleotides align to TRBD1. The CDR3 sequence is 16 residues long. With 5 bases clipped from V and 4 bases from J, the junction kept 11 bases outside the gene matches. Germline CDR1 and CDR2: SNHLY and FYNNEI.

Of note for this clone: One end of the junction does not line up with germline, which may come from a read error. The rearrangement uses TRBV29-1 and TRBJ2-5; TRBD1 aligns across 9 bases. This CDR3 is built from 15 residues. Germline V gene data show CDR1 as SQVTM and CDR2 as ANQGSEA. The DNA of the CDR3 is TGCAGCGTCCTATCCGACAGGGGGGCTCAAGGGACCCAGTACTTC. The encoded protein is CSVLSDRGAQGTQYF.

The chain uses TRBV30 and TRBJ1-1; D gene uncertain. The CDR3 sequence is 11 residues long. Germline CDR1 GTSNPN, CDR2 SVGIG (reference sequence). The V end lost 4 bases, the J end lost 0 bases, and 3 bases lay between the germline ends. The CDR3 DNA sequence: TGTGCCTGGATAGTGAACACTGAAGCTTTCTTT. Its protein is CAWIVNTEAFF.

The J gene is TRBJ1-6, the V gene TRBV30; 12 bases are a match to TRBD1. J was trimmed by 7 bases and V by 3 bases; bases with no gene match: 4. Germline CDR1 reads GTSNPN; CDR2 reads SVGIG (reference sequence). The CDR3 runs 15 residues. CDR3 sequence: CAWRGTGGLNSPLHF. The CDR3 nucleotides read TGTGCCTGGAGGGGGACAGGGGGCTTGAATTCACCCCTCCACTTT. Drawing the rest from reference TRBV30 and TRBJ1-6, the complete variable domain is SQTIHQWPATLVQPVGSPLSLECTVEGTSNPNLYWYRQAAGRGLQLLFYSVGIGQISSEVPQNLSASRPQDRQFILSSKKLLLSDSGFYLCAWRGTGGLNSPLHFGNGTRLTVT.

The CDR3 loop reads CASSLLDREREKLFF. CDR3 in DNA: TGTGCCAGCAGCTTGCTAGACAGGGAGCGCGAAAAACTGTTTTTT. The chain combines TRBV7-6 with TRBJ1-4, with 7 bases fitting TRBD1. This CDR3 is 15 amino acids long. The trim removed 3 bases at V and 8 bases at J, leaving 9 bases unmatched. Per germline, CDR1 SGHVS and CDR2 FNYEAQ. Supplemented by reference TRBV7-6 and TRBJ1-4, the full variable domain reads GAGVSQSPRYKVTKRGQDVALRCDPISGHVSLYWYRQALGQGPEFLTYFNYEAQQDKSGLPNDRFSAERPEGSISTLTIQRTEQRDSAMYRCASSLLDREREKLFFGSGTQLSVL.

This rearrangement joins TRBV6-5 to TRBJ1-2, with TRBD1 as a possible D gene (6 bases). V was cut by 2 bases and J by 6 bases, with 19 bases left in between. CDR3 length: 16 amino acids. Germline loops: CDR1 MNHEY, CDR2 SVGAGI. This chain's CDR3 is CASSYPGIQGIHGYTF. DNA of the CDR3: TGTGCCAGCAGTTACCCCGGAATACAGGGTATCCATGGCTACACCTTC.

The V and J genes are TRBV29-1 and TRBJ1-5; a possible D gene is TRBD1 (6 bases). The V gene's germline CDR1 is SQVTM and CDR2 ANQGSEA. V was trimmed by 6 bases and J by 5 bases, leaving 14 bases between them. The length of the CDR3 is 13 residues. For the CDR3, the DNA is TGCAGCGTCACAGAGGACAGCTATCAGCCCCAGCATTTT. Its protein product is CSVTEDSYQPQHF.

The CDR3 nucleotides read TGTGCCAGCAGCAACCGACAGGGCGGTGTAAACTATGGCTACACCTTC. As protein: CASSNRQGGVNYGYTF. This chain joins TRBV2 and TRBJ1-2, with 7 nucleotides matching TRBD1. CDR3 length equals 16 residues. With 6 bases clipped from V and 2 bases from J, the junction kept 12 bases outside the gene matches. CDR1 and CDR2 from the germline V gene are SNHLY and FYNNEI.

This clone was detected once. The chain couples TRBV5-8 to TRBJ2-3; 10 nucleotides align to TRBD2. The CDR3 runs to 16 residues. The germline gives CDR1 SGHTS, CDR2 YDEGEE. The V segment lost 0 bases and the J segment 9 bases; nucleotides outside the gene matches: 10. CDR3 loop: CASSLVLPRTSGTQYF. The CDR3 DNA reads as TGTGCCAGCAGCTTGGTCTTGCCCCGGACTAGCGGAACGCAGTATTTT.

The chain employs TRBV12-2 and TRBJ1-3. TRBV12-2 is marked as a pseudogene. The CDR3 is 18 residues long. Here the CDR3 reads CASRLAPKSTSAGNTIYF. DNA of the CDR3: TGTGCAAGTCGCTTAGCCCCAAAGTCCACGTCGGCTGGAAACACCATATATTTT.

The chain recombines TRBV11-2 with TRBJ1-1; 7 bases are shared with TRBD1. J lost 4 bases, V lost 6 bases, and 8 bases had no gene match. This CDR3 spans 14 amino acids. The V gene's germline CDR1 is SGHAT and CDR2 FQNNGV. As DNA, the CDR3 is TGTGCCAGCAGTCCAACAGGGGTGGGCACTGAAGCTTTCTTT. Amino acid sequence: CASSPTGVGTEAFF.

Here the CDR3 DNA reads TGTGCCAGCAGTTTAGGATTGAGGTCTGAAAAACTGTTTTTT. Amino acids: CASSLGLRSEKLFF. This chain uses TRBV28 with TRBJ1-4, with no clear D. The length of the CDR3 is 14 residues. With 2 bases removed from V and 7 bases from J, the gap between germline ends came to 11 bases. Germline CDR1 reads MDHEN; CDR2 reads SYDVKM.

The rearrangement joins TRBV18 to TRBJ1-2; D remains ambiguous. Per the germline V gene, CDR1 is KGHSH and CDR2 is LQKENI. The CDR3 sequence is 13 residues long. The V end was cut by 3 bases, the J end by 3 bases, with 8 bases between. CDR3 nucleotide sequence: TGTGCCAGCTCACCCCAGGCTGACTATGGCTACACCTTC. This codes for CASSPQADYGYTF.

This clone was seen a single time. The chain uses TRBV18 and TRBJ1-2; 8 bases are a match to TRBD1. Germline values: CDR1 KGHSH, CDR2 LQKENI. The length of the CDR3 is 15 residues. The V and J ends lost 2 bases and 7 bases, in that order; junction bases with no gene match: 9. The CDR3 nucleotides are TGTGCCAGCTCACCAGCAGGACAGGGCTGGAGTGGCTACACCTTC. Its translation: CASSPAGQGWSGYTF.

The chain uses TRBV7-9 and TRBJ1-1; the D gene is possibly TRBD1 (5 bases). The germline V and J ends were trimmed by 0 bases and 3 bases, with 11 bases remaining between them. Germline V gene data show CDR1 as SEHNR and CDR2 as FQNEAQ (reference sequence). CDR3 length: 15 residues. CDR3 coding DNA: TGTGCCAGCAGCTTAGCACTGGGAGGGGACACTGAAGCTTTCTTT. Translation gives CASSLALGGDTEAFF.

The CDR3 loop is CASSQGVRARNTEAFF. The CDR3 DNA follows: TGTGCCAGCAGCCAAGGGGTCAGGGCACGGAACACTGAAGCTTTCTTT. V gene TRBV3-1 (or the pseudogene TRBV3-2) combines with J gene TRBJ1-1; perhaps TRBD1 as D (5 bases). The CDR3 runs to 16 residues. V was clipped by 1 base and J by 1 base, with 13 bases between them. Germline CDR1 and CDR2: LGHDT and YNNKEL (reference sequence).

This clone was recorded once. The chain employs TRBV24-1 and TRBJ1-1; no clear D. The length of the CDR3 is 13 residues. Germline CDR1 is KGHDR and CDR2 is SFDVKD. The V gene lost 9 bases and the J gene lost 0 bases, with 10 bases spanning the gap. CDR3 bases: TGTGCCACCGCGTCCTCTATGAACACTGAAGCTTTCTTT. Its protein is CATASSMNTEAFF.

V is TRBV6-5 and J is TRBJ1-2; 9 bases are shared with TRBD1. Losses at the gene ends were 5 bases for V and 7 bases for J; bases not matched to a gene: 8. CDR1 and CDR2 from the germline V gene are MNHEY and SVGAGI. The CDR3 length is 14 residues. CDR3 nucleotide sequence: TGTGCCAGCAGTCAAACCGGGACAGGGCCTGGCTACACCTTC. Translated, it gives CASSQTGTGPGYTF.

This clone was recorded only once. The chain has TRBV15 and TRBJ2-1; 8 nucleotides line up with TRBD1. Trimming cost V 6 bases and J 10 bases; bases outside gene matches: 11. Germline V gene data show CDR1 as LNHNV and CDR2 as YYDKDF (reference sequence). The length of the CDR3 is 14 residues. The CDR3 spells CATRGQAGGDEQFF. The CDR3 region has the DNA TGTGCCACCAGAGGACAGGCAGGGGGCGACGAGCAGTTCTTC.

This chain links TRBV18 with TRBJ1-6; 7 positions agree with TRBD1. The germline V gene encodes CDR1 KGHSH and CDR2 LQKENI. V was clipped by 2 bases and J by 13 bases; unmatched bases: 11. This CDR3 has 15 amino acids. The CDR3 bases are TGTGCCAGCTCACCAGGGTCGAACAGGGGAAATCCCCTCCACTTT. The encoded protein is CASSPGSNRGNPLHF.

The V gene is TRBV7-8, the J gene TRBJ1-1, with D perhaps TRBD1 (5 bases). V was pared by 2 bases and J by 11 bases, with 15 bases between. Germline V CDR1 and CDR2: SGHVS, FQNEAQ. There are 13 residues in the CDR3. The CDR3 loop reads CASSLRGAASAFF. The CDR3 DNA follows: TGTGCCAGCAGCTTAAGGGGCGCGGCGAGTGCTTTCTTT.

The DNA for the CDR3 is TGTGCCATCAGCCCCTCACAGGGTACGAACACTGAAGCTTTCTTT. The encoded protein is CAISPSQGTNTEAFF. The chain joins TRBV10-3 to TRBJ1-1; D may be TRBD1 (6 bases). V was cut by 6 bases and J by 1 base, with 15 bases left in between. The CDR3 is 15 residues long. Germline CDR1 reads ENHRY; CDR2 reads SYGVKD.

J is TRBJ1-1 and V is TRBV18; no definite D call. The length of the CDR3 is 15 residues. Trimming shortened V by 3 bases and J by 5 bases, and 16 bases separated the two germline ends. Germline lookup yields CDR1 KGHSH and CDR2 LQKENI. Written as DNA, the CDR3 is TGTGCCAGCTCACCCCCCGTGGTAGCGGGTACTGAAGCTTTCTTT. Translating it yields CASSPPVVAGTEAFF.

The chain employs TRBV5-6 and TRBJ1-1; D unresolved. Trimming cost V 2 bases and J 2 bases, with 10 bases left between them. Germline loops: CDR1 SGHDT, CDR2 YYEEEE. The CDR3 sequence is 14 residues long. As DNA, the CDR3 is TGTGCCAGCAGCTTATTTCCGGGAAACACTGAAGCTTTCTTT. It encodes CASSLFPGNTEAFF.

This rearrangement joins TRBV6-6 to TRBJ2-7, with D perhaps TRBD2 (5 bases). V lost 4 bases and J lost 0, with 13 bases in between. This CDR3 comprises 15 residues. The germline CDR1 and CDR2 sequences are MNHNY and SVGAGI (reference sequence). The CDR3 loop reads CASSSGGGLSYEQYF. The CDR3 DNA reads TGTGCCAGCAGTTCGGGCGGCGGACTCTCCTACGAGCAGTACTTC.

The chain couples TRBV5-5 to TRBJ2-2, with D hard to call. The germline CDR1 and CDR2 sequences are SGHKS and YYEKEE (reference sequence). CDR3 length: 13 residues. V was pared by 4 bases and J by 1 base, with 5 bases between. The CDR3 DNA is TGTGCCAGCAGCCCTTGGAACACCGGGGAGCTGTTTTTT. This codes for CASSPWNTGELFF.